This paragraph covers one T cell receptor beta chain sequence. This record comes from a study of T cell changes during pregnancy in multiple sclerosis. CDR1 is KGHSH, CDR2 LQKENI, per germline. Trimming took 4 bases from V and 2 from J, leaving 17 bases between them. CDR3 length: 16 amino acids. Profiling relied on immunoSEQ multiplex PCR, and the TCRdb table lists in-frame clones only, not all of them. The table has 60,000 to 65,000 clones, approximately 92% seen once. V and J are TRBV18 and TRBJ1-1; D may be TRBD1 (5 bases). This TCR was recovered from a female donor with multiple sclerosis, enrolled in a pregnancy study. The sample consisted of peripheral blood, taken in the first trimester of pregnancy. CDR3 sequence: CASSRLSGGGNTEAFF. Written as DNA, the CDR3 is TGTGCCAGCTCACGACTGAGCGGGGGAGGAAACACTGAAGCTTTCTTT.